This entry lists 10 T cell receptor beta chains sequenced from one sample in a study of blood T cell repertoires in COVID-19. Repertoires were generated with immunoSEQ multiplex PCR, while TCRdb's copy carries only in-frame clones and drops some. This table holds under 250,000 clones, about nine tenths found once. The sequenced sample was peripheral blood. The receptors come from a man between 60 and 75 years old who had recovered from COVID-19.

This rearrangement joins TRBV6-5 to TRBJ1-1, with TRBD1 matching 8 bases. Looked up from germline, CDR1 is MNHEY and CDR2 is SVGAGI. This CDR3 is built from 14 residues. Losses at the gene ends were 0 bases for V and 4 bases for J; bases not matched to a gene: 1. The CDR3 loop is CASSYSTGGTEAFF. The CDR3 DNA reads TGTGCCAGCAGTTACTCCACAGGGGGCACTGAAGCTTTCTTT.

V is TRBV28 and J is TRBJ1-1, with D perhaps TRBD1 (6 bases). V was trimmed by 3 bases and J by 0 bases, leaving 11 bases between them. CDR1 is MDHEN and CDR2 is SYDVKM in the germline V gene. This CDR3 spans 15 amino acids. The CDR3 loop is CASSFQGRLNTEAFF. As DNA, the CDR3 is TGTGCCAGCAGTTTCCAGGGGCGGTTGAACACTGAAGCTTTCTTT.

The chain has TRBV27 and TRBJ1-6, with D unresolved. V lost 5 bases to trimming and J lost 5 bases, with 19 bases between them. The CDR3 totals 17 residues. CDR1 MNHEY and CDR2 SMNVEV come from the germline V gene (reference sequence). The CDR3 spells CASSARNWAGDNSPLHF. CDR3 nucleotide sequence: TGTGCCAGCAGTGCACGGAATTGGGCGGGTGATAATTCACCCCTCCACTTT.

The rearrangement links TRBV6-1 to TRBJ1-1; D may be TRBD1 (6 bases). The CDR3 covers 15 residues. V was pared by 3 bases and J by 4 bases, with 15 bases between. Germline V lookup: CDR1 MNHNS, CDR2 SASEGT. The CDR3 spells CASSDVTGSGTEAFF. As DNA, the CDR3 is TGTGCCAGCAGTGACGTCACAGGGTCGGGCACTGAAGCTTTCTTT.

This clone has a single count. The chain recombines TRBV18 with TRBJ1-1; possible D gene TRBD1, 5 bases. V lost 0 bases, J lost 4 bases, and 15 bases lay in between. This CDR3 is 16 amino acids long. In germline, CDR1 is KGHSH, CDR2 LQKENI. The CDR3 loop is CASSPPTSVTGTEAFF. CDR3 coding DNA: TGTGCCAGCTCACCACCGACTTCGGTTACAGGCACTGAAGCTTTCTTT.

The genes are TRBV19 and TRBJ1-5; D gene unclear. This CDR3 is built from 13 residues. Trimming took 5 bases from V and 6 from J, leaving 11 bases between them. Germline V gene sequence: CDR1 LNHDA, CDR2 SQIVND (reference sequence). CDR3 protein: CASSWSASQPQHF. CDR3 DNA: TGTGCCAGTAGTTGGTCTGCCAGTCAGCCCCAGCATTTT. Looking up the rest from reference TRBV19 and TRBJ1-5 gives the full variable domain: DGGITQSPKYLFRKEGQNVTLSCEQNLNHDAMYWYRQDPGQGLRLIYYSQIVNDFQKGDIAEGYSVSREKKESFPLTVTSAQKNPTAFYLCASSWSASQPQHFGDGTRLSIL.

The CDR3 DNA follows: TGTGCCATCACCCCGGGACTCCAGAACTCTGGAAACACCATATATTTT. This translates into CAITPGLQNSGNTIYF. The chain joins TRBV10-3 to TRBJ1-3; TRBD1 might be the D (5 bases). This CDR3 is 16 amino acids long. CDR1 is ENHRY and CDR2 is SYGVKD in the germline V gene. Between the trimmed V and J ends, which lost 7 bases and 0 bases, there was a span of 16 bases.

The rearrangement links TRBV29-1 to TRBJ1-2, with D maybe TRBD1 (5 bases). Looked up from germline, CDR1 is SQVTM and CDR2 is ANQGSEA. The CDR3 spans 14 residues. Trimming left V 0 bases short and J 4 bases short, with 12 bases between. CDR3 loop: CSVEDQGAGYGYTF. CDR3 in DNA: TGCAGCGTTGAAGATCAAGGGGCCGGCTATGGCTACACCTTC.

This chain links TRBV30 with TRBJ1-2; the match to TRBD1 covers 7 bases. With 3 bases clipped from V and 4 bases from J, the junction kept 5 bases outside the gene matches. The germline gives CDR1 GTSNPN, CDR2 SVGIG (reference sequence). This CDR3 contains 13 residues. In DNA, the CDR3 is TGTGCCTGGAGGGGGACAGACCTCTATGGCTACACCTTC. Translated, it gives CAWRGTDLYGYTF.

This clone was observed a single time. The chain has TRBV18 and TRBJ2-7; 7 bases line up with TRBD1. This CDR3 contains 15 residues. The J segment lost 2 bases and the V segment lost 3 bases, leaving 7 bases of the junction unmatched. Germline V gene lookup returns CDR1 KGHSH and CDR2 LQKENI. CDR3 in amino acids: CASSPVRQGAYEQYF. The CDR3 DNA is TGTGCCAGCTCACCGGTCCGACAGGGTGCCTACGAGCAGTACTTC. Drawing the rest from reference TRBV18 and TRBJ2-7, the complete variable domain is NAGVMQNPRHLVRRRGQEARLRCSPMKGHSHVYWYRQLPEEGLKFMVYLQKENIIDESGMPKERFSAEFPKEGPSILRIQQVVRGDSAAYFCASSPVRQGAYEQYFGPGTRLTVT.